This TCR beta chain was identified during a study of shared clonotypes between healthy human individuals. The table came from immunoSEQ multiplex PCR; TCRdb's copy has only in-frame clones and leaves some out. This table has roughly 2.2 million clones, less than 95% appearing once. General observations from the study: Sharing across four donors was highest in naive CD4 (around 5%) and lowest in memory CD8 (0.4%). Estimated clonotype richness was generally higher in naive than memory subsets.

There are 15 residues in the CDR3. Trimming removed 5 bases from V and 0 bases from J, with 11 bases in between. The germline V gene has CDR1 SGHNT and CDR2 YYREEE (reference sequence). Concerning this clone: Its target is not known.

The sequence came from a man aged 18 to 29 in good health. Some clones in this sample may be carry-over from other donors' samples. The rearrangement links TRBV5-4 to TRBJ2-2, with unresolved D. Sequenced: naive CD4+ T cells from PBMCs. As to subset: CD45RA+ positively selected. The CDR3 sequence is CASSPGGTNTGELFF. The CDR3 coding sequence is TGTGCCAGCAGTCCCGGTGGGACGAACACCGGGGAGCTGTTTTTT.